One and the same sample provided the 10 T cell receptor beta chains below, sequenced in a study of spatial heterogeneity in lung cancer. Study outcomes and limitations: One measure, the expanded intratumoral alpha and beta TCR count, tracked tumor mutation counts.

Antigens for these TCRs are unknown. One entry per CDR3 protein, called by TCRdb with MiXCR from the 5' RACE reads. The table shows about 13,000 distinct CDR3 sequences, with less than 8% occurring only once. The time point: sample taken at primary tumor resection. This material consisted of lung tumor tissue, taken at surgery. These receptors were taken from a female donor with early-stage non-small cell lung cancer.

Ten or more counts support this clonotype. The chain carries TRBV20-1 and TRBJ2-7; 10 bases line up with TRBD1. Germline loops: CDR1 DFQATT, CDR2 SNEGSKA (reference sequence). J was trimmed by 6 bases and V by 5 bases; bases with no gene match: 16. This CDR3 spans 16 amino acids. This chain's CDR3 is CSAESLGTGVGFEQYF. The CDR3 bases are TGCAGTGCTGAGTCCCTCGGGACAGGGGTTGGTTTCGAGCAGTACTTC.

The chain combines TRBV7-3 with TRBJ2-1; D is undetermined. The CDR3 loop spans 13 amino acids. The germline V gene encodes CDR1 SGHTA and CDR2 FQGTGA. Trimming shortened V by 2 bases and J by 7 bases, and 9 bases separated the two germline ends. This chain's CDR3 is CASSLSGENEQFF. The CDR3 DNA follows: TGTGCCAGCAGCTTATCTGGGGAAAATGAGCAGTTCTTC.

This clonotype was recorded many times. V is TRBV28 and J is TRBJ2-7, with 9 bases lining up with TRBD2. This CDR3 is 16 amino acids long. J gave up 4 bases and V 3 bases, and 10 bases lay outside the gene matches. The germline gives CDR1 MDHEN, CDR2 SYDVKM. DNA for the CDR3: TGTGCCAGCAGTTTCCTGAATCTAGCGGGGTTTTACGAGCAGTACTTC. Encoded protein: CASSFLNLAGFYEQYF.

The chain recombines TRBV7-8 with TRBJ1-4; D not certain. Germline V CDR1 and CDR2: SGHVS, FQNEAQ. V was clipped by 5 bases and J by 5 bases, with 21 bases between them. This CDR3 region has 17 residues. As DNA, the CDR3 is TGTGCCAGCAGCCCAAGCCGACACGAAACCTCGAATGAAAAACTGTTTTTT. It specifies CASSPSRHETSNEKLFF.

This clonotype is medium-sized within its sample. V is TRBV28 and J is TRBJ2-7; D possibly matches TRBD1 or TRBD2 (5 bases each). CDR3 length equals 15 residues. Germline values: CDR1 MDHEN, CDR2 SYDVKM. The V end lost 6 bases, the J end lost 2 bases, and 17 bases lay between the germline ends. CDR3 in amino acids: CASRTNRDRTYEQYF. CDR3 in DNA: TGTGCCAGCAGAACCAACCGGGACCGTACCTACGAGCAGTACTTC. Complete variable domain (other parts from reference TRBV28 and TRBJ2-7): DVKVTQSSRYLVKRTGEKVFLECVQDMDHENMFWYRQDPGLGLRLIYFSYDVKMKEKGDIPEGYSVSREKKERFSLILESASTNQTSMYLCASRTNRDRTYEQYFGPGTRLTVT.

The chain uses TRBV7-3 and TRBJ2-2; D remains ambiguous. Germline values: CDR1 SGHTA, CDR2 FQGTGA. The CDR3 runs to 14 residues. Trimming cost V 2 bases and J 0 bases, with 4 bases left between them. The chain's CDR3 is CASSLGSNTGELFF. The CDR3 region has the DNA TGTGCCAGCAGCTTAGGGTCGAACACCGGGGAGCTGTTTTTT.

The chain combines TRBV3-1 with TRBJ1-1, with D uncertain. The CDR3 loop spans 14 amino acids. Germline CDR1 is LGHDT and CDR2 is YNNKEL (reference sequence). The ends were cut back, 2 bases at V and 8 bases at J, with 15 bases in the middle. The CDR3 DNA reads TGTGCCAGCAGCCAAAACACCCTAGTGAAAGAAGCTTTCTTT. The encoded protein is CASSQNTLVKEAFF. Combining the CDR3 with reference TRBV3-1 and TRBJ1-1 gives the whole variable domain DTAVSQTPKYLVTQMGNDKSIKCEQNLGHDTMYWYKQDSKKFLKIMFSYNNKELIINETVPNRFSPKSPDKAHLNLHINSLELGDSAVYFCASSQNTLVKEAFFGQGTRLTVV.

This clonotype was detected ten times or more. The CDR3 DNA reads as TGTGCCAGCAGTGTCCAGTACCTCCCCGGGGAGCTGTTTTTT. Amino acid sequence: CASSVQYLPGELFF. The chain employs TRBV2 and TRBJ2-2; D is uncertain. There are 14 residues in the CDR3. Deletions cut 4 bases from V and 6 bases from J, with 12 bases between. Germline-derived CDR1 and CDR2 are SNHLY and FYNNEI.

This clonotype has a count of ten or more. This rearrangement joins TRBV7-9 to TRBJ2-7, with D possibly being TRBD2 (6 bases). Trimming cost V 6 bases and J 3 bases, with 9 bases left between them. This CDR3 contains 12 residues. Germline V gives CDR1 SEHNR, CDR2 FQNEAQ (reference sequence). The CDR3 coding sequence is TGTGCCAGCAGGGACTATAACTACGAGCAGTACTTC. It encodes CASRDYNYEQYF.

This clonotype was counted many times. V and J are TRBV5-1 and TRBJ2-2, with 8 bases lining up with TRBD1. The CDR3 runs 15 residues. CDR1 SGHRS and CDR2 YFSETQ come from the germline V gene. After removal of 3 bases from V and 2 bases from J, the junction contained 3 bases not matched to a gene. CDR3 sequence: CASSWTGLNTGELFF. CDR3 nucleotides: TGCGCCAGCAGCTGGACAGGGTTAAACACCGGGGAGCTGTTTTTT. The entire variable domain, with the rest obtained from reference TRBV5-1 and TRBJ2-2, is as follows: KAGVTQTPRYLIKTRGQQVTLSCSPISGHRSVSWYQQTPGQGLQFLFEYFSETQRNKGNFPGRFSGRQFSNSRSEMNVSTLELGDSALYLCASSWTGLNTGELFFGEGSRLTVL.